This is a list of T cell receptor beta chains from one sample in a study of T cells after somatic rescue of genetic block. The repertoire was sequenced with immunoSEQ multiplex PCR; TCRdb's copy has only in-frame clones and lacks some. The profile shows fewer than 150,000 clones, just over 90% of them singletons. The sample taken for sequencing was peripheral blood mononuclear cells (PBMCs). Receptors originate from a young woman. CDR3s include the opening cysteine and the closing phenylalanine or tryptophan. The D gene is left open where the match is weak. Size is stated for part of the rows, as once, few or many counts, or as a class when the clone is expanded.

v_gene	d_gene	abundance	j_gene	CDR3nt	CDR3aa
TRBV27	NA	once	TRBJ1-5	TGTGCCAGCAGTTCCCTCGGGAGGGGCAATCAGCCCCAGCATTTT	CASSSLGRGNQPQHF
TRBV18	NA	NA	TRBJ2-2	TGTGCCAGCTCAGAATATTCCGGGGAGCTGTTTTTT	CASSEYSGELFF
TRBV14	TRBD2	NA	TRBJ2-5	TGTGCCAGCAGCTATCGACTAGCCGGGGAGACCCAGTACTTC	CASSYRLAGETQYF
TRBV5-1	TRBD1	NA	TRBJ2-3	TGCGCCAGCAGAACGGGACAGGGGAATGCAGATACGCAGTATTTT	CASRTGQGNADTQYF
TRBV6-5	TRBD2	NA	TRBJ2-3	TGTGCCAGCAGTTCAGCGGGGTCTAGCACAGATACGCAGTATTTT	CASSSAGSSTDTQYF
TRBV6-5	NA	NA	TRBJ2-7	TGTGCCGGATCTGGGAAACCCTACGAGCAGTACTTC	CAGSGKPYEQYF
TRBV18	NA	NA	TRBJ1-5	TGTGCCAGCTCGTTCCAGGAAAATCAGCCCCAGCATTTT	CASSFQENQPQHF
TRBV5-1	NA	NA	TRBJ2-7	TGCGCCAGCAGCTTGATCGCAGGGGGGTCCTACGAGCAGTACTTC	CASSLIAGGSYEQYF
TRBV5-1	NA	NA	TRBJ1-1	TGCGCCAGCAGCTTGGACAGGGAAACTGAAGCTTTCTTT	CASSLDRETEAFF
TRBV19	NA	NA	TRBJ1-5	TGTGCCAGCAGGCGCCTCGGACAGCGAGGCCAGCCCCAGCATTTT	CASRRLGQRGQPQHF
TRBV9	NA	NA	TRBJ1-6	TGTGCCAGCAGCGGGCGACAGGCTTCACCCCTCCACTTT	CASSGRQASPLHF
TRBV25-1	TRBD2	NA	TRBJ2-7	TGTGCCAGCACTAGCGGGGGGGCCTCCTACGAGCAGTACTTC	CASTSGGASYEQYF
TRBV29-1	NA	NA	TRBJ2-5	TGCAGCGTTCTTCGGTCCTCGGAGACCCAGTACTTC	CSVLRSSETQYF
TRBV11-2	NA	NA	TRBJ1-1	TGTGCCAGCAGCTTTACAGCTAGGAGAGGGACCCTCCGTCACACTGAAGCTTTCTTT	CASSFTARRGTLRHTEAFF
TRBV28	TRBD1	NA	TRBJ1-2	TGTGCCAGCAGGTCAGGGGGCGGCTATGGCTACACCTTC	CASRSGGGYGYTF
TRBV29-1	NA	NA	TRBJ1-5	TGCAGGCCCGGGGGCGGAATAAATCAGCCCCAGCATTTT	CRPGGGINQPQHF
TRBV6-5	TRBD1	NA	TRBJ2-7	TGTGCCAGCAGTACGGACAGGGGCTACGAGCAGTACTTC	CASSTDRGYEQYF
TRBV6-5	NA	NA	TRBJ1-6	TGTGCCAGCAAATCAGGGAGCTCTAATTCACCCCTCCACTTT	CASKSGSSNSPLHF
TRBV18	NA	NA	TRBJ2-5	TGTGCCAGCTCCCTGGGACGGAAACAAGAGACCCAGTACTTC	CASSLGRKQETQYF
TRBV5-5	NA	once	TRBJ1-6	TGTGCCAGCAGCTTGATGGCAGGGAATAGTAATTCACCCCTCCACTTT	CASSLMAGNSNSPLHF
TRBV5-1	NA	once	TRBJ2-3	TGCGCCAGAATTTCGGACTACCGAACAGATACGCAGTATTTT	CARISDYRTDTQYF
TRBV7-2	NA	NA	TRBJ1-2	TGTGCCAGCAGAACAGGGTCCCGAGGTGATGGCTACACCTTC	CASRTGSRGDGYTF
TRBV7-2	TRBD1	NA	TRBJ1-2	TGTGCCAGCAGCTTAATAACACAGGGGGCCGGGGCATATGGCTACACCTTC	CASSLITQGAGAYGYTF
TRBV7-3	TRBD2	NA	TRBJ2-1	TGTGCCAGCAGCTTAACGTTAATCGGGACTAGCGGGGTCGGTGAGCAGTTCTTC	CASSLTLIGTSGVGEQFF
TRBV5-1	NA	NA	TRBJ1-1	TGCGCCAGCACCCCGGGACGGTCTAACACTGAAGCTTTCTTT	CASTPGRSNTEAFF
TRBV9	NA	NA	TRBJ2-2	TGTGCCAGCAGCGTAAACTCGAACACCGGGGAGCTGTTTTTT	CASSVNSNTGELFF
TRBV19	NA	NA	TRBJ1-4	TGTGCCAGTAGTGCCGGAGCAACTAATGAAAAACTGTTTTTT	CASSAGATNEKLFF
TRBV7-3	NA	NA	TRBJ2-7	TGTGCCAGCAGCTCCTCGACAGAATCCGGCCTCGGGGAGCAGTACTTC	CASSSSTESGLGEQYF
TRBV28	TRBD2	NA	TRBJ2-2	TGTGCCAGCAGTTACCCCCGCGGGGGGAACACCGGGGAGCTGTTTTTT	CASSYPRGGNTGELFF
TRBV7-2	NA	once	TRBJ2-3	TGTGCCAGCAGCTTAGAATATTCTAGCACAGATACGCAGTATTTT	CASSLEYSSTDTQYF
TRBV6-1	TRBD1	NA	TRBJ1-2	TGTGCCAGCAGTGGGTTAATCGATCGGGACAGGAACTATGGCTACACCTTC	CASSGLIDRDRNYGYTF
TRBV14	NA	NA	TRBJ1-2	TGTGCCAGCAGCCAAGATCTACAGGTAGTCTATGGCTACACCTTC	CASSQDLQVVYGYTF
TRBV11-2	TRBD1	NA	TRBJ1-2	TGTGCCAGCAGCCACCGGGACAGGGATCATGGCTACACCTTC	CASSHRDRDHGYTF
TRBV5-1	NA	NA	TRBJ2-2	TGCGCCAGCAGTTATCGGTTCGGCAGGGAGAACACCGGGGAGCTGTTTTTT	CASSYRFGRENTGELFF
TRBV7-7	TRBD1	few	TRBJ1-1	TGTGCCAGCAGCCCGGGACAGGGGAACACTGAAGCTTTCTTT	CASSPGQGNTEAFF
TRBV2	TRBD2	NA	TRBJ2-5	TGTGCCAGCACCAGGACTAGCGGGTCCCAAGAGACCCAGTACTTC	CASTRTSGSQETQYF
TRBV10-2	TRBD1	once	TRBJ2-7	TGCGCCAGCAGTGTTGGACAGGGCTTAATGTCGGGCGGTGAGCAGTACTTC	CASSVGQGLMSGGEQYF
TRBV9	TRBD1	NA	TRBJ1-5	TGTGCCAGCAGCGCGATGACAGGGGAAGGCCAGCCCCAGCATTTT	CASSAMTGEGQPQHF
TRBV5-5	NA	NA	TRBJ2-7	TGTGCCAGCAGCTTGGAAGATCACCGCCTGGGCTACGAGCAGTACTTC	CASSLEDHRLGYEQYF
TRBV2	NA	NA	TRBJ1-1	TGTGCCAGCAGTGACAACAGGGCCGAGGGCACTGAAGCTTTCTTT	CASSDNRAEGTEAFF
TRBV29-1	NA	NA	TRBJ2-2	TGCAGCGTGGCCCCCGGGACACGAACCGGGGAGCTGTTTTTT	CSVAPGTRTGELFF
TRBV7-6	NA	once	TRBJ1-3	TGTGCCAGCAGCTCGTGGACAGCCTCTGGAAACACCATATATTTT	CASSSWTASGNTIYF
TRBV28	TRBD1	NA	TRBJ1-2	TGTGCCAGCAGAGACAGGGGTGGCTATGGCTACACCTTC	CASRDRGGYGYTF
TRBV28	TRBD1	NA	TRBJ1-2	TGTGCCAGCAGCCAGAAGACGGGACAGTGGGGTGGCTACACCTTC	CASSQKTGQWGGYTF
TRBV5-6	TRBD1	NA	TRBJ2-7	TGTGCCAGCAGCTTGGTGGGACAGGGGAGAATAGACGAGCAGTACTTC	CASSLVGQGRIDEQYF
TRBV4-2	NA	NA	TRBJ2-3	TGTGCCAGCAGCCAAGATGAAGGGACAAATGCCGATACGCAGTATTTT	CASSQDEGTNADTQYF
TRBV6-1	TRBD1	NA	TRBJ2-7	TGTGCCAGCAGTGTGGGGACAGGGATCTCCTACGAGCAGTACTTC	CASSVGTGISYEQYF
TRBV7-3	NA	NA	TRBJ2-3	TGTGCCAGCAGCTTTATAGTAGCAGATACGCAGTATTTT	CASSFIVADTQYF
TRBV18	NA	NA	TRBJ2-3	TGTGCCAGCTCACCAGGGGCCGGGACAGATACGCAGTATTTT	CASSPGAGTDTQYF
TRBV5-5	TRBD1	NA	TRBJ1-5	TGTGCCAGCAGCTTGGGGACAGGCCACAATCAGCCCCAGCATTTT	CASSLGTGHNQPQHF